This T cell receptor beta chain originates from a study of OX40 agonist ivuxolimab in advanced cancers. About the study: Partial responses occurred in Three dose-escalation patients, one with hepatocellular carcinoma and two with cutaneous melanoma.

This clone has a handful of counts. Its specificity is unknown. CDR3 size: 17 residues. V lost 8 bases to trimming and J lost 0 bases, with 22 bases between them. Germline CDR1 and CDR2: MNHEY and SMNVEV (reference sequence). Samples were taken at baseline and on day 1 of cycles 4 and 7. The study's findings and limits: At 0.1 to 3.0 mg/kg and by week 6, CD4+ and CD8+ T cells in the blood had expanded clonally. Expanded clones tended on average to be more numerous among CD8+ T cells than CD4+.

Sequencing was performed with immunoSEQ multiplex PCR; in TCRdb, only in-frame clones are kept and a portion is missing. Of around 73,000 clones listed, approximately 90% are singletons. The V gene is TRBV27, the J gene TRBJ1-2, with D perhaps matching TRBD1 (6 bases). This TCR was recovered from an adult with an advanced solid tumor such as melanoma, head and neck, liver or kidney cancer. Sequences were derived from CD4+ or CD8+ T cells sorted from blood, sampled in a trial of the OX40 agonist ivuxolimab. The CDR3 bases are TGTGCCAGCTCCCCCGAGAGAAGGGGGGCGCCTAACTATGGCTACACCTTC. This sequence encodes CASSPERRGAPNYGYTF.